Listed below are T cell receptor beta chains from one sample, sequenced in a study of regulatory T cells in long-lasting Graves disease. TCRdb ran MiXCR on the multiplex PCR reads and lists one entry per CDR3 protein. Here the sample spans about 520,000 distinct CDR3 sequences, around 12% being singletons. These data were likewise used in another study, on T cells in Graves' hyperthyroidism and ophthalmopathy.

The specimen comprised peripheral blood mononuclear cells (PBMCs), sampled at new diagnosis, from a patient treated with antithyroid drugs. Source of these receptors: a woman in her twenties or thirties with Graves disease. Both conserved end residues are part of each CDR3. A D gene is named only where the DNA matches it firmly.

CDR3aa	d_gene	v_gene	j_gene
CATSRDPAGSAQYF	.	TRBV15	TRBJ2-5
CASSLGLRTSTDTQYF	.	TRBV7-9	TRBJ2-3
CASSSRNIQYF	.	TRBV28	TRBJ2-4
CASIPPARDTQYF	.	TRBV28	TRBJ2-3
CSALRQTGNSPLHF	.	TRBV20-1	TRBJ1-6
CASSLGEMQGRGGQNIQYF	.	TRBV7-9	TRBJ2-4
CSARGTPIQAFF	.	TRBV20-1	TRBJ1-1
CASSLVSGNSGELFF	.	TRBV5-5	TRBJ2-2
CASSQRGTGSTFF	TRBD1	TRBV4-3	TRBJ1-1
CASVNSPTGESTEAFF	.	TRBV12-5	TRBJ1-1
CASTSRDRESDTQYF	TRBD1	TRBV4-1	TRBJ2-3
CASSYTGSYNSPLHF	.	TRBV6-2/TRBV6-3	TRBJ1-6
CASASGTSGSNEQFF	TRBD2	TRBV10-2	TRBJ2-1
CSARVDPGQGIIRSGNTIYF	TRBD1	TRBV20-1	TRBJ1-3
CASNWGCEQYF	.	TRBV28	TRBJ2-7
CATNAQGADYGYTF	.	TRBV15	TRBJ1-2
CASSQEEAGGGYYNSPLHF	.	TRBV3-2	TRBJ1-6
CAWSSGTAGNTIYF	TRBD1	TRBV30	TRBJ1-3
CASSLKLAGVGEQYF	TRBD2	TRBV27	TRBJ2-7
CASSITVNTEAFF	.	TRBV3-1	TRBJ1-1
CASSQDWAGINTEAFF	.	TRBV4-1	TRBJ1-1
CAWSRGPSASANYGYTF	.	TRBV30	TRBJ1-2
CSASGTSAYNEQFF	TRBD2	TRBV29-1	TRBJ2-1
CASSMARSQQLPQHF	.	TRBV19	TRBJ1-5
CSAPGPGLAGLYEQYF	TRBD2	TRBV20-1	TRBJ2-7
CASRRGHTNTGELFF	TRBD1	TRBV6-1	TRBJ2-2
CASSPRQVLNTEAFF	.	TRBV27	TRBJ1-1
CASSFMLAGDVGTGELFF	TRBD2	TRBV5-6	TRBJ2-2
CASSPRAGNTIYF	.	TRBV19	TRBJ1-3
CASSYNSGGYGYTF	.	TRBV6-9	TRBJ1-2
CASSYRDREYNEQFF	.	TRBV6-5	TRBJ2-1
CASSESPIVSETQYF	.	TRBV2	TRBJ2-5
CAWSVTNTEAFF	.	TRBV30	TRBJ1-1
CASSLPSGSNEQFF	TRBD2	TRBV27	TRBJ2-1
CASSLGLRLPLSYEQYF	.	TRBV28	TRBJ2-7
CASSYYPVGTEVYQPQHF	TRBD1	TRBV6-2/TRBV6-3	TRBJ1-5
CASSYKRRNTGELFF	.	TRBV6-2/TRBV6-3	TRBJ2-2
CSAEGDTGEVENSPLHF	.	TRBV20-1	TRBJ1-6
CASSLTPIISGRGQETQYF	TRBD2	TRBV27	TRBJ2-5
CASSGIDSKSSYEQYF	.	TRBV6-1	TRBJ2-7
CSAIRASSGNSPLHF	.	TRBV20-1	TRBJ1-6
CASSPPADTQYF	.	TRBV9	TRBJ2-3
CASSRPGTGANVLTF	.	TRBV12-3/TRBV12-4	TRBJ2-6
CASSPWGVSYNEQLF	.	TRBV11-2	TRBJ2-1
CASTPSPVYGYTF	.	TRBV2	TRBJ1-2
CSVAPGQSTDTQYF	.	TRBV29-1	TRBJ2-3
CASSIGPGHGYGYTF	.	TRBV19	TRBJ1-2
CASSYSPGQSSGANVLTF	TRBD1	TRBV6-2/TRBV6-3	TRBJ2-6
CASKRKSGRAGDTQYF	TRBD2	TRBV19	TRBJ2-3
CASSASRDSYEQYF	.	TRBV27	.